This T cell receptor (beta chain) was recovered during a study of T cells in Graves' hyperthyroidism and ophthalmopathy. TCR beta CDR3 region amplification was performed from RNA transcripts. HTBI primers were used for first-round RT-PCR of the TCR CDR3. Using its own MiXCR run on the multiplex PCR reads, TCRdb lists one record per CDR3 protein. The data contain 75,000 to 100,000 distinct CDR3 sequences, 51% of them singletons. Comments on this clonotype: At one end the junction does not follow the germline gene, possibly because of a read error.

This clonotype originated in a woman in her thirties or forties with Graves' hyperthyroidism. The specimen sequenced was blood.

CDR3 sequence: CASSQEGYQETQYF. The CDR3 coding sequence is TGCGCCAGCAGCCAAGAGGGGTACCAAGAGACCCAGTACTTC. The chain has TRBV7-3 and TRBJ2-5; either TRBD1 or TRBD2 may supply D (5 bases each). Per the germline V gene, CDR1 is SGHTA and CDR2 is FQGTGA. This CDR3 has 14 residues.